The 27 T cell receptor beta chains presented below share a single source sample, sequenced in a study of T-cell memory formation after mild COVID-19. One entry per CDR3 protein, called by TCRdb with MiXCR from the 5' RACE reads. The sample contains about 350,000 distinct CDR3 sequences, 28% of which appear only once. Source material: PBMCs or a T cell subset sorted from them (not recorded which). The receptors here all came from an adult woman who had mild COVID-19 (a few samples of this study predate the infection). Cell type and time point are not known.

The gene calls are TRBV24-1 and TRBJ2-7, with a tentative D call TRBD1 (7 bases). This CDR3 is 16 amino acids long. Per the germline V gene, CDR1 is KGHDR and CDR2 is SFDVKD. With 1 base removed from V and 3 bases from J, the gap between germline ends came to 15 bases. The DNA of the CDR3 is TGTGCCACCAGTGATTTAGGCCAGGGGGGCCTCTACGAGCAGTACTTC. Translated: CATSDLGQGGLYEQYF.

The CDR3 nucleotides read TGTGCCAGCAGCAGGATTTACGAAGGGGGTGGCTACACCTTC. Residues: CASSRIYEGGGYTF. The V call is TRBV6-5, the J call TRBJ1-2; a weak D match, TRBD1 (6 bases). There are 14 residues in the CDR3. V shed 6 bases and J shed 7 bases, with 18 bases lying between them. CDR1 and CDR2 (germline): MNHEY, SVGAGI.

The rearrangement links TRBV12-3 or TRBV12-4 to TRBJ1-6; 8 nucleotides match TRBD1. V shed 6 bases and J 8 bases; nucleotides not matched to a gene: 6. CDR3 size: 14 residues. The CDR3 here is CASRGQGHHSPLHF. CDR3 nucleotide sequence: TGTGCCAGCAGAGGACAGGGTCATCATTCACCCCTCCACTTT.

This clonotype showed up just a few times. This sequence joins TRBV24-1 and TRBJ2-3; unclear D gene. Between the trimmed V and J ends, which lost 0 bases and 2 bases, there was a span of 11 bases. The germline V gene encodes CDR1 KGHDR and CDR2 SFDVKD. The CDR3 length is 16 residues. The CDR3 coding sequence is TGTGCCACCAGTGATTTGTTAGGCGGAACCACAGATACGCAGTATTTT. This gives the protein CATSDLLGGTTDTQYF.

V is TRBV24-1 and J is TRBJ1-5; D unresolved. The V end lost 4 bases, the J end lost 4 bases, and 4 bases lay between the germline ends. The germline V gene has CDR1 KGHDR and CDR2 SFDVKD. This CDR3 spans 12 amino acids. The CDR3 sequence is CATSEANQPQHF. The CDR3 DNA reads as TGTGCCACCAGTGAAGCTAATCAGCCCCAGCATTTT.

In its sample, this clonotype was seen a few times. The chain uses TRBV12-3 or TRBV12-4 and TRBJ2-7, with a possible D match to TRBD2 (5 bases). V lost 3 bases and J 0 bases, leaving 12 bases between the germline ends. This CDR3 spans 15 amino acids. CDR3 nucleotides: TGTGCCAGCAGTTTCGCTAGCTTGAGCTCCTACGAGCAGTACTTC. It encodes CASSFASLSSYEQYF.

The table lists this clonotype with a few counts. CDR3 nucleotide sequence: TGCGCCAGCAGCTTCAGTGGGGGAAGCACAGATACGCAGTATTTT. Translation: CASSFSGGSTDTQYF. V usage is TRBV5-1 and J usage is TRBJ2-3, with D perhaps being TRBD1 or TRBD2 (5 bases each). From germline, CDR1 is SGHRS and CDR2 YFSETQ. The germline V and J ends were trimmed by 2 bases and 0 bases, with 10 bases remaining between them. The CDR3 spans 15 residues.

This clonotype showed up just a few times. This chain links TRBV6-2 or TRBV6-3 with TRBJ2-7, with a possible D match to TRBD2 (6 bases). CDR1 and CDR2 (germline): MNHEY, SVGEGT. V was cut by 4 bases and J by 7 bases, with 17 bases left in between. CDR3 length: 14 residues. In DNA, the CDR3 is TGTGCCAGCAGTTTCCTTCTGACTAGGCGGGAGCAGTACTTC. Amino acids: CASSFLLTRREQYF.

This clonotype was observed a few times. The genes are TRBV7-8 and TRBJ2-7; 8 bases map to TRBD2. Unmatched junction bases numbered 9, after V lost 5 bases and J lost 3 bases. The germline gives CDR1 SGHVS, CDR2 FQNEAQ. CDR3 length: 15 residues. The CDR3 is CASSERSGSFYEQYF. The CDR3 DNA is TGTGCCAGCAGCGAAAGGAGCGGGAGCTTCTACGAGCAGTACTTC.

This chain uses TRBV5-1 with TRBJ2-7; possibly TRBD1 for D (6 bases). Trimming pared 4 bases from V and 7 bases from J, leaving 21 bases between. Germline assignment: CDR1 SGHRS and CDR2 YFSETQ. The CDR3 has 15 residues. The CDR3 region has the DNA TGCGCCAGCAGCCCTGGACAGAACGAAGGGGAAGAGCAGTACTTC. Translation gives CASSPGQNEGEEQYF. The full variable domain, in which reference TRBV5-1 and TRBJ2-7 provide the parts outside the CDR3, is KAGVTQTPRYLIKTRGQQVTLSCSPISGHRSVSWYQQTPGQGLQFLFEYFSETQRNKGNFPGRFSGRQFSNSRSEMNVSTLELGDSALYLCASSPGQNEGEEQYFGPGTRLTVT.

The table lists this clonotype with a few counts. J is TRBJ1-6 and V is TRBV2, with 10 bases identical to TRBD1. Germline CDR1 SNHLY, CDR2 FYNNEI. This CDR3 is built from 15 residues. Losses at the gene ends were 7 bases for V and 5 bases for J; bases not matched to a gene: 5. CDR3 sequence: CASTRTGGNNSPLHF. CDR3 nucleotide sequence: TGTGCCAGCACTAGGACAGGGGGTAATAATTCACCCCTCCACTTT. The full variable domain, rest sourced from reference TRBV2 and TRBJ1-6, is EPEVTQTPSHQVTQMGQEVILRCVPISNHLYFYWYRQILGQKVEFLVSFYNNEISEKSEIFDDQFSVERPDGSNFTLKIRSTKLEDSAMYFCASTRTGGNNSPLHFGNGTRLTVT.

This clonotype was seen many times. The CDR3: CASSGGQHQETQYF. Here the CDR3 DNA reads TGTGCCAGCAGCGGGGGACAGCATCAAGAGACCCAGTACTTC. The chain has TRBV6-6 and TRBJ2-5; D is possibly TRBD1 (7 bases). CDR1 MNHNY and CDR2 SVGAGI come from the germline V gene (reference sequence). Trimming cost V 6 bases and J 2 bases, with 13 bases left between them. This CDR3 has 14 residues.

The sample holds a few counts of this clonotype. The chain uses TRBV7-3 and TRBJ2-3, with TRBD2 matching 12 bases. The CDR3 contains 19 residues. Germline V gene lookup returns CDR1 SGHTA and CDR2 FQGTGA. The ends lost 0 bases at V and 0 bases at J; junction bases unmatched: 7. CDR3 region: CASSLTPLAGGPSTDTQYF. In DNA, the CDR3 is TGTGCCAGCAGCTTAACCCCACTAGCGGGGGGCCCTAGCACAGATACGCAGTATTTT.

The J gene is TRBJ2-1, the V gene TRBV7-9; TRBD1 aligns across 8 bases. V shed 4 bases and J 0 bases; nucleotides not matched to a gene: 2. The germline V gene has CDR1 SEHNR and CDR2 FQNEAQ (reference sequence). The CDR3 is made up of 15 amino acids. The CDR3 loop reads CASSSGQASYNEQFF. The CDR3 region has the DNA TGTGCCAGCAGCTCGGGACAGGCCTCCTACAATGAGCAGTTCTTC.

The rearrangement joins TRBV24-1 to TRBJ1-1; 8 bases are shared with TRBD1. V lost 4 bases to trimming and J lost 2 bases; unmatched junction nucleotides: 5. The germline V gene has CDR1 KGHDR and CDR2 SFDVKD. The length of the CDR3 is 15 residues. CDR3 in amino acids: CATSESGTGNTEAFF. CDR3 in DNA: TGTGCCACCAGTGAAAGCGGGACAGGCAACACTGAAGCTTTCTTT.

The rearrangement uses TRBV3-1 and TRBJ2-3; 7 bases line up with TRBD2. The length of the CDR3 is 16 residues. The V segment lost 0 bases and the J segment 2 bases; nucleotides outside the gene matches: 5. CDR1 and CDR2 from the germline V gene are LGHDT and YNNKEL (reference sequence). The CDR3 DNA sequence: TGTGCCAGCAGCCAAGATCGGCTAGCGGACACAGATACGCAGTATTTT. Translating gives CASSQDRLADTDTQYF.

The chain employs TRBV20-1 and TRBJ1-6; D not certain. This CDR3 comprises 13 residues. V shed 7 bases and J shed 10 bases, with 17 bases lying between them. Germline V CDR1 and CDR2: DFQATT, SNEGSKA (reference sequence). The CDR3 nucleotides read TGCAGTGGAGTCTCCGGGGTAGGATCACCCCTCCACTTT. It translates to CSGVSGVGSPLHF.

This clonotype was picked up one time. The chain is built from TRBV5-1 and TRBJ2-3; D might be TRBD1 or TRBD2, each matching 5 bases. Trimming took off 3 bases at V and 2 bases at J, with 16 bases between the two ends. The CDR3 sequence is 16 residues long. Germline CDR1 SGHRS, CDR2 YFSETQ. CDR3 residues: CASSWRQLGPTDTQYF. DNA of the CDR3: TGCGCCAGCAGCTGGAGGCAGTTGGGACCCACAGATACGCAGTATTTT. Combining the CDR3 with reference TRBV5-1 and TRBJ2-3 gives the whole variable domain KAGVTQTPRYLIKTRGQQVTLSCSPISGHRSVSWYQQTPGQGLQFLFEYFSETQRNKGNFPGRFSGRQFSNSRSEMNVSTLELGDSALYLCASSWRQLGPTDTQYFGPGTRLTVL.

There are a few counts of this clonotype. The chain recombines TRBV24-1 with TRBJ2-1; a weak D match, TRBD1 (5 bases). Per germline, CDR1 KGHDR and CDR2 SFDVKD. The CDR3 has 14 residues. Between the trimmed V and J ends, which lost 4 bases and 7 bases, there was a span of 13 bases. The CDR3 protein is CATSDPRVGNEQFF. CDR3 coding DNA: TGTGCCACCAGTGACCCCAGGGTAGGAAATGAGCAGTTCTTC.

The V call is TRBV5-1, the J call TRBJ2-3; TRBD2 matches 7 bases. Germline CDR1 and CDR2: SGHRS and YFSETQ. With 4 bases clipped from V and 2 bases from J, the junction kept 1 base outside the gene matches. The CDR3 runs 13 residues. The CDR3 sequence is CASSRLATDTQYF. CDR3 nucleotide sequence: TGCGCCAGCAGCCGACTAGCCACAGATACGCAGTATTTT.

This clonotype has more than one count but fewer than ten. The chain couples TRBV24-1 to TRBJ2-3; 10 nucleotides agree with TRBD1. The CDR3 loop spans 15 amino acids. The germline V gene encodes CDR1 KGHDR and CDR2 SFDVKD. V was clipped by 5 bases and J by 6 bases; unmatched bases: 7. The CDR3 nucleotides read TGTGCCACCAGTGTGAGGGACAGGGGATTTGATACGCAGTATTTT. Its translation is CATSVRDRGFDTQYF.

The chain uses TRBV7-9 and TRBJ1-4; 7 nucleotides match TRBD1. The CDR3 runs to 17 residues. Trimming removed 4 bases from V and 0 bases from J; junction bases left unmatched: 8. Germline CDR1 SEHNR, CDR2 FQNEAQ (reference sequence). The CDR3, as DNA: TGTGCCAGCAGCTCCGGACAGGCCTTTGCAACTAATGAAAAACTGTTTTTT. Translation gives CASSSGQAFATNEKLFF.

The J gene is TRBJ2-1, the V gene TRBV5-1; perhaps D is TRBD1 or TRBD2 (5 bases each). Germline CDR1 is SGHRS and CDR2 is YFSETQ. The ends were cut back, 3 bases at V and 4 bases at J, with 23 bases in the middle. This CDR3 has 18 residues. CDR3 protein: CASSSHLATRGEYNEQFF. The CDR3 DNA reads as TGCGCCAGCAGCTCCCACCTTGCGACAAGAGGGGAATACAATGAGCAGTTCTTC.

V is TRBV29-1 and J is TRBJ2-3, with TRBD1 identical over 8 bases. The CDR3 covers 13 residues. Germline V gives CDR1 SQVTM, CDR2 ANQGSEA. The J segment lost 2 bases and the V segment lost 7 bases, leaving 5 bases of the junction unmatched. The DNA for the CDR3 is TGCAGCGCCGGACAGGGCCCCACAGATACGCAGTATTTT. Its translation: CSAGQGPTDTQYF.

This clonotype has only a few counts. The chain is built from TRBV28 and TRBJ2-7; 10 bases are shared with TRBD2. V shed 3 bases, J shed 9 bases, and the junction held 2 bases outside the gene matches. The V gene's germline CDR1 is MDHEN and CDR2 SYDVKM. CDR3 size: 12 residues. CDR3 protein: CASSLWTSGQYF. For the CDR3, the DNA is TGTGCCAGCAGTTTGTGGACTAGCGGGCAGTACTTC.

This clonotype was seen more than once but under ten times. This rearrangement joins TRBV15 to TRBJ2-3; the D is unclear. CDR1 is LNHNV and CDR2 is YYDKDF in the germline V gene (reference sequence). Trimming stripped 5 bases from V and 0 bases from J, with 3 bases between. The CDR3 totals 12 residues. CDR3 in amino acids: CATSHSTDTQYF. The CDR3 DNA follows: TGTGCCACCAGCCATAGCACAGATACGCAGTATTTT.

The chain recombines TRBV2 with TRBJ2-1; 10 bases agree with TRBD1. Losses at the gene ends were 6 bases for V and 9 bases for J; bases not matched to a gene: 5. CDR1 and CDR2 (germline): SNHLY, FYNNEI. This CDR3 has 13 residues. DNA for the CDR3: TGTGCCAGCAGCACCGGGACAGGGGTTGAGCAGTTCTTC. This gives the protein CASSTGTGVEQFF. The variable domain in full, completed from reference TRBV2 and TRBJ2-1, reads EPEVTQTPSHQVTQMGQEVILRCVPISNHLYFYWYRQILGQKVEFLVSFYNNEISEKSEIFDDQFSVERPDGSNFTLKIRSTKLEDSAMYFCASSTGTGVEQFFGPGTRLTVL.